The 30 T cell receptor beta chains below all came from one sample that was sequenced in a study of cytomegalovirus exposure and HLA in healthy donors. The PCR ran on 60 Vbeta and 13 Jbeta primers. Profiling relied on immunoSEQ multiplex PCR, and the TCRdb table lists in-frame clones only, not all of them. The sample contains a few hundred thousand clones, over 90% of which appear only once. The sample was PBMCs. These receptors all come from a girl between 2 and 10 years old in good health and CMV-seronegative.

The rearrangement links TRBV27 to TRBJ2-5, with D perhaps TRBD1 (5 bases). V was clipped by 5 bases and J by 2 bases, with 9 bases between them. The CDR3 totals 13 residues. Per germline, CDR1 MNHEY and CDR2 SMNVEV (reference sequence). The CDR3 here is CASSSDSQETQYF. As DNA, the CDR3 is TGTGCCAGCAGTAGCGACAGTCAAGAGACCCAGTACTTC.

V gene TRBV9 combines with J gene TRBJ2-1; tentative D call: TRBD2 (6 bases). Germline V lookup: CDR1 SGDLS, CDR2 YYNGEE. The CDR3 has 15 residues. V gave up 0 bases and J gave up 7 bases, with 14 bases separating them. This chain's CDR3 is CASSVASGSLNEQFF. The CDR3 DNA follows: TGTGCCAGCAGCGTAGCGAGCGGGTCTTTGAATGAGCAGTTCTTC.

The CDR3 loop reads CASSLTTDEQYF. The CDR3 nucleotides are TGCGCCAGCAGCTTGACGACAGACGAGCAGTACTTC. This chain connects TRBV5-1 to TRBJ2-7; perhaps TRBD1 as D (5 bases). The CDR3 runs to 12 residues. Trimming removed 1 base at V and 5 bases at J, with 7 bases between. CDR1 and CDR2 (germline): SGHRS, YFSETQ. The variable domain in full, completed from reference TRBV5-1 and TRBJ2-7, reads KAGVTQTPRYLIKTRGQQVTLSCSPISGHRSVSWYQQTPGQGLQFLFEYFSETQRNKGNFPGRFSGRQFSNSRSEMNVSTLELGDSALYLCASSLTTDEQYFGPGTRLTVT.

V gene TRBV10-3 combines with J gene TRBJ1-1, with TRBD1 as a possible D gene (5 bases). CDR3 size: 11 residues. Germline values: CDR1 ENHRY, CDR2 SYGVKD. Trimming removed 3 bases at V and 7 bases at J, with 6 bases between. The CDR3 nucleotides read TGTGCCATCAGTGAAGGGGTTGAAGCTTTCTTT. Translating gives CAISEGVEAFF.

This chain joins TRBV6-5 and TRBJ1-5; D gene uncertain. Deletions cut 6 bases from V and 3 bases from J, with 12 bases between. CDR1 MNHEY and CDR2 SVGAGI come from the germline V gene. The CDR3 is 14 residues long. The CDR3 region is CASSSDTHNQPQHF. CDR3 sequence (DNA): TGTGCCAGCAGCTCTGACACCCACAATCAGCCCCAGCATTTT.

V gene TRBV19 combines with J gene TRBJ1-2; D is undetermined. The length of the CDR3 is 13 residues. Germline V gene data show CDR1 as LNHDA and CDR2 as SQIVND (reference sequence). V was trimmed by 6 bases and J by 4 bases, leaving 12 bases between them. The CDR3 DNA reads as TGTGCCAGTAGGACACAGCTTACCTATGGCTACACCTTC. Translation gives CASRTQLTYGYTF. Filled out from reference TRBV19 and TRBJ1-2, the complete variable domain reads DGGITQSPKYLFRKEGQNVTLSCEQNLNHDAMYWYRQDPGQGLRLIYYSQIVNDFQKGDIAEGYSVSREKKESFPLTVTSAQKNPTAFYLCASRTQLTYGYTFGSGTRLTVV.

The chain links TRBV30 to TRBJ1-6, with 9 bases lining up with TRBD1. Germline V gene lookup returns CDR1 GTSNPN and CDR2 SVGIG (reference sequence). J was trimmed by 5 bases and V by 4 bases; bases with no gene match: 9. This CDR3 comprises 16 residues. The CDR3 protein is CAWKGIGTGNNSPLHF. DNA for the CDR3: TGTGCCTGGAAGGGCATAGGGACAGGGAATAATTCACCCCTCCACTTT.

The count of this clone is one. The chain employs TRBV14 and TRBJ1-1; TRBD1 is a possible D gene (6 bases). V was trimmed by 4 bases and J by 1 base, leaving 13 bases between them. The length of the CDR3 is 15 residues. Germline V gives CDR1 SGHDN, CDR2 FVKESK. The CDR3 region has the DNA TGTGCCAGCAGCCCACACAGGGAAAGGAACACTGAAGCTTTCTTT. Its protein is CASSPHRERNTEAFF.

This chain joins TRBV19 and TRBJ2-2; 11 nucleotides align to TRBD1. This CDR3 is 15 amino acids long. V gave up 6 bases and J gave up 6 bases; unmatched junction bases: 6. Germline lookup yields CDR1 LNHDA and CDR2 SQIVND (reference sequence). CDR3 sequence reads: CASRPGTGGSGELFF. The CDR3 DNA follows: TGTGCCAGTAGGCCCGGGACAGGGGGGTCCGGGGAGCTGTTTTTT. Variable domain in full (rest from reference TRBV19 and TRBJ2-2): DGGITQSPKYLFRKEGQNVTLSCEQNLNHDAMYWYRQDPGQGLRLIYYSQIVNDFQKGDIAEGYSVSREKKESFPLTVTSAQKNPTAFYLCASRPGTGGSGELFFGEGSRLTVL.

This chain uses TRBV30 with TRBJ2-2; perhaps TRBD2 as D (5 bases). This CDR3 spans 13 amino acids. V was pared by 3 bases and J by 6 bases, with 11 bases between. CDR1 and CDR2 (germline): GTSNPN, SVGIG (reference sequence). The CDR3 region is CAWRVEDSGELFF. In DNA, the CDR3 is TGTGCCTGGAGGGTCGAGGACTCCGGGGAGCTGTTTTTT.

The CDR3 spells CASSHDRYKNIQYF. The CDR3 DNA follows: TGTGCCAGTAGCCACGACAGGTACAAAAACATTCAGTACTTC. The chain has TRBV19 and TRBJ2-4, with a weak D call TRBD1 (6 bases). V dropped 6 bases and J dropped 3 bases, with 12 bases sitting between them. CDR1 is LNHDA, CDR2 SQIVND, per germline (reference sequence). This CDR3 has 14 amino acids.

The gene calls are TRBV5-4 and TRBJ2-4, with D perhaps TRBD2 (6 bases). CDR1 and CDR2 (germline): SGHNT, YYREEE (reference sequence). The CDR3 totals 14 residues. Trimming stripped 5 bases from V and 9 bases from J, with 18 bases between. CDR3 in DNA: TGTGCCAGCAGTTTAACGGACCTGGGGGGCATTCAGTACTTC. Amino acids: CASSLTDLGGIQYF.

This chain joins TRBV5-1 and TRBJ1-1; D is unclear. The CDR3 runs 12 residues. V lost 0 bases, J lost 4 bases, and 4 bases lay in between. CDR1 and CDR2 (germline): SGHRS, YFSETQ. CDR3 DNA: TGCGCCAGCAGCTTGGCCTCCACTGAAGCTTTCTTT. Amino acid sequence: CASSLASTEAFF.

The rearrangement links TRBV11-2 to TRBJ2-7; tentative D call: TRBD2 (7 bases). This CDR3 comprises 18 residues. Trimming left V 5 bases short and J 6 bases short, with 29 bases between. The germline CDR1 and CDR2 sequences are SGHAT and FQNNGV. CDR3 sequence: CASSPRLGGRAVASEQYF. DNA of the CDR3: TGTGCCAGCAGCCCGAGACTAGGGGGGAGGGCCGTCGCCAGCGAGCAGTACTTC. Filled out from reference TRBV11-2 and TRBJ2-7, the complete variable domain reads EAGVAQSPRYKIIEKRQSVAFWCNPISGHATLYWYQQILGQGPKLLIQFQNNGVVDDSQLPKDRFSAERLKGVDSTLKIQPAKLEDSAVYLCASSPRLGGRAVASEQYFGPGTRLTVT.

This chain connects TRBV5-4 to TRBJ2-1; D is undetermined. The length of the CDR3 is 18 residues. V lost 0 bases and J 8 bases, leaving 24 bases between the germline ends. CDR1 is SGHNT and CDR2 is YYREEE in the germline V gene (reference sequence). Written as DNA, the CDR3 is TGTGCCAGCAGCTTGGGGGCAGTCGGAAACGCCCTTTTCGATGAGCAGTTCTTC. Its protein is CASSLGAVGNALFDEQFF.

This chain joins TRBV27 and TRBJ2-7; TRBD1 matches 10 bases. The CDR3 consists of 15 residues. CDR1 MNHEY and CDR2 SMNVEV come from the germline V gene (reference sequence). J was trimmed by 3 bases and V by 2 bases; bases with no gene match: 4. This CDR3 reads CASSLRDRGGYEQYF. In DNA form, the CDR3 reads TGTGCCAGCAGTTTACGGGACAGGGGAGGCTACGAGCAGTACTTC.

The J gene is TRBJ2-1, the V gene TRBV4-2, with D possibly being TRBD2 (5 bases). The CDR3 extends over 17 amino acids. Looked up from germline, CDR1 is LGHNA and CDR2 is YNFKEQ. The V end was cut by 0 bases, the J end by 0 bases, with 12 bases between. The CDR3 DNA sequence: TGTGCCAGCAGCCAAGATCGGGCTAGCCCCTCCTACAATGAGCAGTTCTTC. This encodes CASSQDRASPSYNEQFF.

The J gene is TRBJ2-1, the V gene TRBV5-8; TRBD2 matches 11 bases. Per the germline V gene, CDR1 is SGHTS and CDR2 is YDEGEE. V lost 3 bases, J lost 3 bases, and 5 bases stayed unmatched. This CDR3 is 16 amino acids long. CDR3 amino acids: CASSYPLAGVYNEQFF. CDR3 nucleotide sequence: TGTGCCAGCAGCTACCCACTAGCGGGAGTCTACAATGAGCAGTTCTTC.

The chain is built from TRBV25-1 and TRBJ2-7, with TRBD2 matching over 7 bases. The length of the CDR3 is 15 residues. The J segment lost 0 bases and the V segment lost 4 bases, leaving 6 bases of the junction unmatched. The V gene's germline CDR1 is MGHDK and CDR2 SYGVNS. The DNA of the CDR3 is TGTGCCAGCAGTGGACCGGGAGGCAGCTCCTACGAGCAGTACTTC. It translates to CASSGPGGSSYEQYF.

The chain carries TRBV7-9 and TRBJ1-6; D unclear. CDR3 length: 17 amino acids. Germline assignment: CDR1 SEHNR and CDR2 FQNEAQ (reference sequence). V was clipped by 5 bases and J by 6 bases, with 20 bases between them. The CDR3 sequence is CASSTSHHGGSNSPLHF. Written as DNA, the CDR3 is TGTGCCAGCAGCACAAGCCATCACGGAGGGAGTAATTCACCCCTCCACTTT.

The chain has TRBV18 and TRBJ1-1; 9 bases align to TRBD1. The CDR3 consists of 14 residues. J was trimmed by 2 bases and V by 4 bases; bases with no gene match: 2. Germline V gene data show CDR1 as KGHSH and CDR2 as LQKENI. This chain's CDR3 is CASSQDRGNTEAFF. The CDR3 nucleotides are TGTGCCAGCTCACAGGACAGGGGCAACACTGAAGCTTTCTTT.

The chain recombines TRBV9 with TRBJ2-2, with 11 bases lining up with TRBD1. This CDR3 has 16 amino acids. With V trimmed by 4 bases and J by 0 bases, 2 bases remained unmatched. Germline V gene data show CDR1 as SGDLS and CDR2 as YYNGEE. CDR3 sequence reads: CASSTGQGANTGELFF. The DNA for the CDR3 is TGTGCCAGCAGCACGGGACAGGGGGCGAACACCGGGGAGCTGTTTTTT.

The rearrangement uses TRBV2 and TRBJ1-2, with no clear D. The V gene's germline CDR1 is SNHLY and CDR2 FYNNEI. V gave up 9 bases and J gave up 5 bases, with 10 bases separating them. This CDR3 has 11 amino acids. The CDR3 spells CARHEVYGYTF. CDR3 coding DNA: TGTGCCAGACACGAGGTATATGGCTACACCTTC. Based on the CDR3 plus reference TRBV2 and TRBJ1-2, the full variable domain is EPEVTQTPSHQVTQMGQEVILRCVPISNHLYFYWYRQILGQKVEFLVSFYNNEISEKSEIFDDQFSVERPDGSNFTLKIRSTKLEDSAMYFCARHEVYGYTFGSGTRLTVV.

This clone was observed a handful of times. The rearrangement links TRBV25-1 to TRBJ1-1; tentatively, D is TRBD1 (6 bases). The CDR3 loop spans 15 amino acids. V was clipped by 5 bases and J by 0 bases, with 13 bases between them. Germline V gene data show CDR1 as MGHDK and CDR2 as SYGVNS. The CDR3 DNA reads as TGTGCCAGCAGTCTCGGTCCAGGGGTGAACACTGAAGCTTTCTTT. Residues: CASSLGPGVNTEAFF.

The chain recombines TRBV6-1 with TRBJ2-3, with 7 bases identical to TRBD2. V shed 8 bases and J 4 bases; nucleotides not matched to a gene: 3. The CDR3 contains 12 residues. CDR1 is MNHNS and CDR2 is SASEGT in the germline V gene. The chain's CDR3 is CASWEGPDTQYF. CDR3 nucleotide sequence: TGTGCCAGCTGGGAGGGGCCAGATACGCAGTATTTT.

CDR3 bases: TGTGCCAGTAGTATCTCCTTAGACTATGGCTACACCTTC. The encoded protein is CASSISLDYGYTF. V gene TRBV19 combines with J gene TRBJ1-2; D is uncertain. Germline CDR1 LNHDA, CDR2 SQIVND (reference sequence). Between the trimmed V and J ends, which lost 3 bases and 3 bases, there was a span of 8 bases. The CDR3 is made up of 13 amino acids.

The genes are TRBV19 and TRBJ2-7; perhaps TRBD1 as D (7 bases). Trimming took off 7 bases at V and 1 base at J, with 11 bases between the two ends. The germline V gene encodes CDR1 LNHDA and CDR2 SQIVND (reference sequence). The CDR3 length is 13 residues. CDR3 region: CASTQGGSYEQYF. In DNA, the CDR3 is TGTGCCAGTACCCAGGGGGGATCCTACGAGCAGTACTTC.

The chain employs TRBV2 and TRBJ2-7; 10 positions match TRBD2. The germline V gene has CDR1 SNHLY and CDR2 FYNNEI. V lost 2 bases to trimming and J lost 6 bases; unmatched junction nucleotides: 7. The CDR3 is made up of 15 amino acids. The CDR3 DNA is TGTGCCAGCAGTGAATTCCTAGCGGGAGCGGGCGAGCAGTACTTC. The encoded protein is CASSEFLAGAGEQYF. Looking up the rest from reference TRBV2 and TRBJ2-7 gives the full variable domain: EPEVTQTPSHQVTQMGQEVILRCVPISNHLYFYWYRQILGQKVEFLVSFYNNEISEKSEIFDDQFSVERPDGSNFTLKIRSTKLEDSAMYFCASSEFLAGAGEQYFGPGTRLTVT.

This clone was detected once. This chain uses TRBV5-1 with TRBJ1-2; D is unresolved. This CDR3 spans 12 amino acids. Germline CDR1 is SGHRS and CDR2 is YFSETQ. V was clipped by 4 bases and J by 2 bases, with 6 bases between them. The CDR3 loop is CASSEENYGYTF. In DNA form, the CDR3 reads TGCGCCAGCAGCGAAGAGAACTATGGCTACACCTTC.

This chain links TRBV7-6 with TRBJ2-7, with a weak D call TRBD1 (6 bases). Per the germline V gene, CDR1 is SGHVS and CDR2 is FNYEAQ. Trimming cost V 5 bases and J 0 bases, with 14 bases left between them. The CDR3 length is 15 residues. CDR3 in DNA: TGTGCCAGCAGCATTACCCCGGACAGCTCCTACGAGCAGTACTTC. Translating gives CASSITPDSSYEQYF.